The rows below give T cell receptor beta chains drawn from one sample of a study of cytomegalovirus exposure and HLA in healthy donors. Repertoires were generated with immunoSEQ multiplex PCR, while TCRdb's copy carries only in-frame clones and drops some. The sample carries 90,000 to 100,000 clones, around a tenth recorded once. The sequencing input was PBMCs. These receptors were taken from a man aged 45-65 years in good health and CMV-seropositive. CDR3s include the opening cysteine and the closing phenylalanine or tryptophan. The order of the fields is clone size, V gene, D gene, J gene, CDR3 length, CDR3 DNA, CDR3 protein. A D gene is named only where the DNA matches it firmly. A clone size is listed for some rows: how often the clone was seen (once, few, many), or a class if it is expanded.

many	TRBV7-2	TRBD1	TRBJ2-7	13	TGTGCCAGCAGCACGGACAGGGCCAACGAGCAGTACTTC	CASSTDRANEQYF
few	TRBV27	-	TRBJ1-1	17	TGTGCCAGCAGCCCTACCGGCAGGGGTGGTCAGAACACTGAAGCTTTCTTT	CASSPTGRGGQNTEAFF
-	TRBV29-1	-	TRBJ1-1	13	TGCAGCGTTGAATCCCGGGTGAGGACTGAAGCTTTCTTT	CSVESRVRTEAFF
few	TRBV19	TRBD1	TRBJ2-7	12	TGTGCCAGTAGTTCAGGGGGCTACGAGCAGTACTTC	CASSSGGYEQYF
-	TRBV5-1	TRBD1	TRBJ2-3	14	TGCGCCAGCGGCCGGGACAGGTACACAGATACGCAGTATTTT	CASGRDRYTDTQYF
-	TRBV11-2	-	TRBJ2-6	17	TGTGCCAGCAGGGGGATAAGGGGTCCGTCTGGGGCCAACGTCCTGACTTTC	CASRGIRGPSGANVLTF
-	TRBV18	TRBD2	TRBJ2-1	16	TGTGCCAGCTCACCTTCCACTAGCGGGAGTCGTGTTGAGCAGTTCTTC	CASSPSTSGSRVEQFF
-	TRBV7-7	-	TRBJ2-1	14	TGTGCTAGCAGCTTAGACGACTACCCCCTTGAGCAGTTCTTC	CASSLDDYPLEQFF
-	TRBV7-2	-	TRBJ2-5	14	TGTGCCAGCAGCTTATCGGAGATCCAAGAGACCCAGTACTTC	CASSLSEIQETQYF
-	TRBV19	TRBD1	TRBJ2-7	14	TGTGCCAGTAAGGGGGCTAGAGACTCCTACGAGCAGTACTTC	CASKGARDSYEQYF
few	TRBV15	-	TRBJ2-1	15	TGTGCCACCAGCAGGGATTTACAGGCTTACAATGAGCAGTTCTTC	CATSRDLQAYNEQFF
few	TRBV27	-	TRBJ2-2	14	TGTGCCAGCAGTCTCCCCGCGAACACCGGGGAGCTGTTTTTT	CASSLPANTGELFF
-	TRBV19	-	TRBJ1-5	16	TGTGCCAGTAGTATTTTAGGGCAGGGGAACAATCAGCCCCAGCATTTT	CASSILGQGNNQPQHF
few	TRBV10-3	-	TRBJ2-3	13	TGTGCCATCACCCTTAAACAGGGAGATACGCAGTATTTT	CAITLKQGDTQYF
few	TRBV30	-	TRBJ2-6	15	TGTGCCTGGAGCCGGGATTTTTCTGGGGCCAACGTCCTGACTTTC	CAWSRDFSGANVLTF
few	TRBV5-6	-	TRBJ2-1	17	TGTGCCAGCAGCTTTGGGGGGGCCCTCCGCACTAACAATGAGCAGTTCTTC	CASSFGGALRTNNEQFF
-	TRBV7-8	TRBD1	TRBJ1-6	15	TGTGCCAGCAGCGGCACGACAGGGGACTATTCACCCCTCCACTTT	CASSGTTGDYSPLHF
few	TRBV19	TRBD1	TRBJ1-1	14	TGTGCCAGTAGTGTCAACAGGGGAAACACTGAAGCTTTCTTT	CASSVNRGNTEAFF
few	TRBV30	-	TRBJ2-7	14	TGTGCCTGGAACCCGAGGACAGTTTCCTACGAGCAGTACTTC	CAWNPRTVSYEQYF
-	TRBV6-6	TRBD1	TRBJ1-5	14	TGTGCCAGCAGGGGGGGACAGGACAATCAGCCCCAGCATTTT	CASRGGQDNQPQHF
-	TRBV6-6	TRBD1	TRBJ2-1	12	TGTGCCATCTCCCCCAGGGGGAATGAGCAGTTCTTC	CAISPRGNEQFF
-	TRBV2	TRBD1	TRBJ2-1	13	TGTGCCAGCAATCGGGACAGCTACAATGAGCAGTTCTTC	CASNRDSYNEQFF
-	TRBV15	-	TRBJ1-5	14	TGTGCCACCAGCAGAGATCCTGGGGCCGAGCCCCAGCATTTT	CATSRDPGAEPQHF
many	TRBV2	-	TRBJ2-1	14	TGTGCCAGCAGTGAGGGCACAGGGGGGGGTGAGCAGTTCTTC	CASSEGTGGGEQFF
few	TRBV5-4	TRBD2	TRBJ2-2	17	TGTGCCAGCACCCCGAGTCGGACTAGCGGGAGAGCCGGGGAGCTGTTTTTT	CASTPSRTSGRAGELFF
few	TRBV9	-	TRBJ2-7	14	TGTGCCAGCAGCGTAGAAATGAGTCGGGGCGAGCAGTACTTC	CASSVEMSRGEQYF
few	TRBV19	TRBD2	TRBJ2-3	13	TGTGCCACTGGACTAGCGGGCACAGATACGCAGTATTTT	CATGLAGTDTQYF
few	TRBV2	TRBD1	TRBJ1-5	16	TGTGCCAGCAGTGGGTACGGGACAGGGAGAGATCAGCCCCAGCATTTT	CASSGYGTGRDQPQHF
few	TRBV10-3	TRBD1	TRBJ2-2	16	TGTGCCATCATGGCGGGACAGGGCGTGGGGACCGGGGAGCTGTTTTTT	CAIMAGQGVGTGELFF
few	TRBV5-8	-	TRBJ1-2	13	TGTGCCAGCAGGGAGGATATGGTAGAGGGCTACACCTTC	CASREDMVEGYTF
few	TRBV2	-	TRBJ2-3	14	TGTGCCACTAGGAAGACAGCTAGCACAGATACGCAGTATTTT	CATRKTASTDTQYF
few	TRBV4-2	TRBD2	TRBJ2-2	14	TGTGCCAGCAGGGGAGCGGGAGAAACCGGGGAGCTGTTTTTT	CASRGAGETGELFF
few	TRBV28	TRBD1	TRBJ2-7	15	TGTGCCAGCACTACTATCGAGGACAGGGGGCTTGAGCAGTACTTC	CASTTIEDRGLEQYF
-	TRBV7-2	TRBD2	TRBJ2-7	14	TGTGCCAGCAGACGTAGCGGGAGGGCCGTCGAGCAGTACTTC	CASRRSGRAVEQYF
-	TRBV7-2	-	TRBJ2-2	12	TGTGCCAGCAGCTGGGCTTACGGGGAGCTGTTTTTT	CASSWAYGELFF
many	TRBV28	TRBD1	TRBJ2-7	13	TGTGCCAGCAGTTGGACAGGATCCTACGAGCAGTACTTC	CASSWTGSYEQYF
few	TRBV6-6	TRBD1	TRBJ1-5	16	TGTGCCAGCAGTGGCCCGGGACAGGGAACTAATCAGCCCCAGCATTTT	CASSGPGQGTNQPQHF
-	TRBV4-2	TRBD1	TRBJ1-4	15	TGTGCCAGCAGCCAAGGACAGGGTGACGATGAAAAACTGTTTTTT	CASSQGQGDDEKLFF
few	TRBV6-5	-	TRBJ2-2	15	TGTGCCAGCAGTTACTCGGGGCCGGGCCACGGGGAGCTGTTTTTT	CASSYSGPGHGELFF
few	TRBV30	TRBD1	TRBJ1-5	16	TGTGCCTGGAGTGTAGACAGGGGGCCTGGCAATCAGCCCCAGCATTTT	CAWSVDRGPGNQPQHF
-	TRBV9	TRBD2	TRBJ2-1	17	TGTGCCAGCAGCTCCCCCCGTGGGGGACTAACTTACAATGAGCAGTTCTTC	CASSSPRGGLTYNEQFF
-	TRBV6-6	TRBD2	TRBJ2-7	16	TGTGCCAGCAGTTACGGACTAGCGGGAGGGCCGTACGAGCAGTACTTC	CASSYGLAGGPYEQYF
large	TRBV2	TRBD1	TRBJ2-7	17	TGTGCCAGCACCGCGGAGGGGACAGGGGGCTCAGAATACGAGCAGTACTTC	CASTAEGTGGSEYEQYF
few	TRBV25-1	-	TRBJ2-1	15	TGTGCCAGCAGTGACGGGGGGCCCCTTTACAATGAGCAGTTCTTC	CASSDGGPLYNEQFF
few	TRBV29-1	-	TRBJ1-5	14	TGCAGCGTTGAGTTTGGGGGGAGTGGCGGGCCCCAGCATTTT	CSVEFGGSGGPQHF
few	TRBV18	-	TRBJ2-7	14	TGTGCCAGCTCACCACCGTCCACAGCCCACGAGCAGTACTTC	CASSPPSTAHEQYF
few	TRBV5-1	-	TRBJ1-4	12	TGCGCCAGCAGCTTGCAGGGGGAAAAACTGTTTTTT	CASSLQGEKLFF
few	TRBV18	TRBD2	TRBJ2-7	17	TGTGCCAGCTCAATTACTATTATCGGCGGGAGGGTTCCCGAGCAGTACTTC	CASSITIIGGRVPEQYF
-	TRBV19	TRBD2	TRBJ2-3	16	TGTGCCAGTAGTCCATGGACTAGCGGGAGTAAAGATACGCAGTATTTT	CASSPWTSGSKDTQYF
-	TRBV28	-	TRBJ2-2	16	TGTGCCAGCAGGACTGGTGGCCTCGCGAACACCGGGGAGCTGTTTTTT	CASRTGGLANTGELFF
-	TRBV30	TRBD1	TRBJ2-7	14	TGTGCCTGGAGCACCGGGACAGGGTCCTACGAGCAGTACTTC	CAWSTGTGSYEQYF
-	TRBV11-2	-	TRBJ2-7	15	TGTGCCAGCAGCTTAGATCGAGAGCCTGCCTACGAGCAGTACTTC	CASSLDREPAYEQYF
few	TRBV7-9	TRBD2	TRBJ2-7	16	TGTGCCAGCAGCCGTAGCGGGAGTCAACCGACATACGAGCAGTACTTC	CASSRSGSQPTYEQYF
few	TRBV11-1	-	TRBJ2-3	14	TGTGCCAGCAGCTACTTACAGGTGCCTAATACGCAGTATTTT	CASSYLQVPNTQYF
-	TRBV6-5	TRBD1	TRBJ1-1	13	TGTGCCAGCAGTTACTCGAGGGGGCTTGAAGCTTTCTTT	CASSYSRGLEAFF
few	TRBV19	TRBD1	TRBJ1-5	15	TGTGCCAGTAGTAGAACGGACAGGGACAATCAGCCCCAGCATTTT	CASSRTDRDNQPQHF
few	TRBV29-1	TRBD1	TRBJ1-4	16	TGCAGCGTCGGATTGACAGGGGGCGGCCAGGGGGAAAAACTGTTTTTT	CSVGLTGGGQGEKLFF
-	TRBV20-1	TRBD1	TRBJ1-1	11	TGCATAGGACAGGGAAAGACTGAAGCTTTCTTT	CIGQGKTEAFF
few	TRBV29-1	-	TRBJ1-2	12	TGCAGCGTCCCTCGAACATCGGGGGGCTACACCTTC	CSVPRTSGGYTF
few	TRBV5-4	-	TRBJ1-4	16	TGTGCCACCTCGCATCGGAAGGAGAGACAGAGTGAAAAACTGTTTTTT	CATSHRKERQSEKLFF